These T cell receptor beta chains were read from a single sample in a study of control samples from healthy donors and cancer patients. The assay was immunoSEQ multiplex PCR, and TCRdb's table has in-frame clones only and misses some. The table records under 150,000 clones, approximately 94% of them present only once. The source material was blood. The receptors come from a man aged 25-45 years in good health. CDR3s include the opening cysteine and the closing phenylalanine or tryptophan. The order of the fields is V gene, J gene, CDR3 protein.

TRBV2,TRBJ2-3,CASSDGPTSTDTQYF
TRBV9,TRBJ2-1,CASSGSGGAEQFF
TRBV18,TRBJ2-5,CASSPPAGGQETQYF
TRBV6-5,TRBJ2-1,CASSYDRGKYNEQFF
TRBV30,TRBJ2-1,CAWDRTSGGNEQFF
TRBV15,TRBJ2-7,CATRGRTGNEQYF
TRBV6-6,TRBJ1-4,CASSLGTPKLFF
TRBV25-1,TRBJ1-2,CASSGGRSPYGYTF
TRBV3-1/TRBV3-2,TRBJ2-3,CASSQKTYYGLFTDTQYF
TRBV9,TRBJ2-1,CASSVAPGARYNEQFF
TRBV15,TRBJ2-7,CATSRDRLEGEQYF
TRBV15,TRBJ1-5,CATSPPGSNQPQHF
TRBV2,TRBJ2-7,CASKDPTGQGHEQYF
TRBV10-3,TRBJ2-5,CAISEPGARETQYF
TRBV12-5,TRBJ1-3,CAGAPDSGNTIYF
TRBV23-1,TRBJ1-2,CASSRFRGVYGYTF
TRBV9,TRBJ2-7,CASSLGTDFSYEQYF
TRBV30,TRBJ1-1,CAWSSGTEMNTEAFF
TRBV10-1,TRBJ1-4,CASSDPDTCATNEKLFF
TRBV23-1,TRBJ2-2,CASRTEQGGSTRGAVF
TRBV30,TRBJ2-3,CAWRKTVTDTQYF
TRBV6-5,TRBJ1-1,CASSYFGTGAAEAFF
TRBV6-4,TRBJ1-6,CASSAGEVPLHF
TRBV2,TRBJ2-7,CASSHALDNYEQYF
TRBV5-5,TRBJ1-1,CASSLTDTEAFF
TRBV9,TRBJ1-4,CASSVGVFREKLFF
TRBV4-1,TRBJ1-2,CASSQGIGGNYGYTF
TRBV27,TRBJ1-5,CASSLHSSNQPQHF
TRBV7-9,TRBJ1-1,CASSPTGGPTEAFF
TRBV19,TRBJ2-1,CASSIVQYNEQFF
TRBV4-1,TRBJ2-7,CASSQVGQGLHEQYF
TRBV6-5,TRBJ1-1,CASSSSLFWASEAFF
TRBV6-2/TRBV6-3,TRBJ1-6,CASSYYPDRGPNSPLHF